This T cell receptor (beta chain) is from a study of blood T cell repertoires in COVID-19. Study information: Acute and convalescent COVID-19 samples came from the United States, Italy and Spain.

CDR3 length equals 12 residues. Germline V lookup: CDR1 LNHDA, CDR2 SQIVND (reference sequence). V shed 6 bases and J shed 7 bases, with 12 bases lying between them. Methods used by the authors: Estimation of nucleated cell counts was performed using reference gene primer amplification. The protocol was immunoSEQ multiplex PCR, while the TCRdb copy is restricted to in-frame clones and leaves out a portion. V and J calls and clone size follow that table, whereas D and trimming were derived from the DNA. The data show about 300,000 clones, about 86% seen once. The clonotype comes from a woman aged 50 to 60 with acute or convalescent COVID-19. The rearrangement uses TRBV19 and TRBJ1-1; D is possibly TRBD1 (6 bases). Sequenced sample: peripheral blood. The CDR3 nucleotides read TGTGCCAGTAGACAGGGAGATGATGAAGCTTTCTTT. Protein: CASRQGDDEAFF.